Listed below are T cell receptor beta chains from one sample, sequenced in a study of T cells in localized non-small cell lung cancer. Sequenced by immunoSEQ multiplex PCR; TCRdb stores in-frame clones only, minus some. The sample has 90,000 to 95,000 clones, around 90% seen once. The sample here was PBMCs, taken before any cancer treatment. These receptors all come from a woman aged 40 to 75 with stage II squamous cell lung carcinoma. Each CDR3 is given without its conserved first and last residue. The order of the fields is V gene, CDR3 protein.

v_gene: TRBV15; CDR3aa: ATSRDGRVSAEAF
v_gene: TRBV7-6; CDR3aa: ASSFGLAGDSNEQF
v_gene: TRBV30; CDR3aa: AWSLTSGPIRAQY
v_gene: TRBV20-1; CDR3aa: SATANSPLH
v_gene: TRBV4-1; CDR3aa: ASSQPTGRAYEQY
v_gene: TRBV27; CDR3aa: ASSPRGLGFFTNEKLF
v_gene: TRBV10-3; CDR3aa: AIRGTSGEDETQY
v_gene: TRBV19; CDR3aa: ASSTLFQSSYEQY
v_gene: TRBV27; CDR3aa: ASSLSAGGNTEAF
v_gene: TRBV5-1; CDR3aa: ASSARLDEQY
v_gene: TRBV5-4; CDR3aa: ASSLGTISYEQY
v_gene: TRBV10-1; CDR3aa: ASSENLRRGTGELF
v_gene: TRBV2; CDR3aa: ASTREGETQY
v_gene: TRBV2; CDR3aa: ASSLAGVGADTQY
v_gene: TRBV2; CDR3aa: ASSPLLDGYT
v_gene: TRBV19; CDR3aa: ASSPRHANTGELF
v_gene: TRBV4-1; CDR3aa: ASSQVTGTKNQPQH
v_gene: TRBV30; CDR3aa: AWSVPADYGYT
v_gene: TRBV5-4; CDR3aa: ASGGDFNEQF
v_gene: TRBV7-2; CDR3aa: ASSSRGERQETQY
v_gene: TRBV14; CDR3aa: ASSQDLPTLGGTEAF
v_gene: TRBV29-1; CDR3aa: SARDGPYEQY
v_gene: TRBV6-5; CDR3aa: ASKSAGVSNQPQH
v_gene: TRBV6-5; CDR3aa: ASRDVDTGELF
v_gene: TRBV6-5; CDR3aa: ASSQYRGPNYGYT
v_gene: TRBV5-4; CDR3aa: ASSQSAGVTYEQY
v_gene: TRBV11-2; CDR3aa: ASSITDISSPLH
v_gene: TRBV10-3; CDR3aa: AISESADYGYT
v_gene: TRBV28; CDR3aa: ASSLPGLRSDTQY
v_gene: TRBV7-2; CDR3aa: ASSWGGSSTQY
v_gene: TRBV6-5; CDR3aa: ASRQGPYEQY
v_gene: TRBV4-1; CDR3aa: ASSQEAGQPQH
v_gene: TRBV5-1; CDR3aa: ASSRGLAGADNEQF
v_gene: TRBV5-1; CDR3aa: ASSLGARVDSYNEQF
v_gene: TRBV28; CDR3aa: ASSLLAGGKDTQY
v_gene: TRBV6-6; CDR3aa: ASSFLPQGSQNEQY
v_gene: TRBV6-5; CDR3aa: ASSSPRGAGTEAF
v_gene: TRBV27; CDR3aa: ASSLMGDTQY
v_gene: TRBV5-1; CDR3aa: ASSLDPGMNTEAF
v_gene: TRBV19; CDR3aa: AAQTGVQPQH
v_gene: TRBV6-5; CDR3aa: ATSTGTPPSYEQY
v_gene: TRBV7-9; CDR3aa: ASSFGASSSYEQY
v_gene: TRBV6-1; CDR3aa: ASRGNTEAF
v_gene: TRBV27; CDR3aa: ASSSRQFNQPQH
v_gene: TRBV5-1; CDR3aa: ASSLEGMNTEAF
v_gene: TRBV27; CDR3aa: ASSFSGGSYEQY
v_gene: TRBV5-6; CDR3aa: ASSFGTGRSQPQH
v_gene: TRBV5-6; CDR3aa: ASSFETSGRSHNEQF
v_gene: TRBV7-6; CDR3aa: ASSLAAAYEQY
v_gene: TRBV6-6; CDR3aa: ASSSDRPYEQY
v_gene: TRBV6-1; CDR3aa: ASSEGQGALYGYT
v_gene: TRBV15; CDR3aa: ATSQSPDHEQF